The 7 T cell receptor beta chains reported below all come from one sample, sequenced in a study of T-cell memory formation after mild COVID-19. MiXCR, applied by TCRdb to the 5' RACE reads, yields one record per CDR3 protein. Found here are more than 350,000 distinct CDR3 sequences, 20% to 25% of them singletons; the top ten hold roughly an eighth. Sequencing used PBMCs or a T cell subset sorted from them (not recorded which). The receptors were gathered from an adult woman who had mild COVID-19 (a few samples of this study predate the infection). Cell type and time point are not known.

The rearrangement uses TRBV7-9 and TRBJ1-2, with D possibly being TRBD1 (5 bases). Trimming stripped 1 base from V and 3 bases from J, with 15 bases between. CDR1 is SEHNR and CDR2 is FQNEAQ in the germline V gene (reference sequence). This CDR3 spans 16 amino acids. The CDR3 DNA sequence: TGTGCCAGCAGCTTAGTCGGGGGTAGAGGATACTATGGCTACACCTTC. This sequence encodes CASSLVGGRGYYGYTF.

In its sample, this clonotype was seen a few times. This sequence joins TRBV3-1 and TRBJ2-3, with D hard to call. Trimming shortened V by 3 bases and J by 7 bases, and 5 bases separated the two germline ends. This CDR3 comprises 11 residues. Germline CDR1 and CDR2: LGHDT and YNNKEL (reference sequence). The CDR3: CASSHSYTQYF. The CDR3 DNA reads as TGTGCCAGCAGCCACAGCTATACGCAGTATTTT.

The chain links TRBV4-1 to TRBJ2-3; 15 bases are a match to TRBD2. CDR3 size: 18 residues. V was clipped by 4 bases and J by 9 bases; unmatched bases: 14. Germline-derived CDR1 and CDR2 are MGHRA and YSYEKL. As DNA, the CDR3 is TGCGCCAGCAGCCGGAACTTCGGACTAGCGGGGGGGGAGGTCACGCAGTATTTT. It codes for CASSRNFGLAGGEVTQYF.

This chain joins TRBV7-2 and TRBJ1-5, with unresolved D. CDR3 size: 14 residues. The V gene lost 1 base and the J gene lost 3 bases, with 7 bases spanning the gap. The germline CDR1 and CDR2 sequences are SGHTA and FQGNSA. The CDR3 reads CASSLDGINQPQHF. The DNA of the CDR3 is TGTGCCAGCAGCTTAGATGGTATCAATCAGCCCCAGCATTTT.

This clonotype was found a few times. The rearrangement links TRBV5-5 to TRBJ2-6; D uncertain. This CDR3 is 19 amino acids long. Germline CDR1 SGHKS, CDR2 YYEKEE (reference sequence). The V and J ends lost 0 bases and 1 base respectively, with 17 bases between them. DNA of the CDR3: TGTGCCAGCAGCTTGGGGAACATAATGAGTCCTTCTGGGGCCAACGTCCTGACTTTC. Its protein is CASSLGNIMSPSGANVLTF.

The gene calls are TRBV4-3 and TRBJ2-6; D is unclear. The V end lost 0 bases, the J end lost 0 bases, and 9 bases lay between the germline ends. The CDR3 loop spans 17 amino acids. The germline V gene encodes CDR1 LGHNA and CDR2 YSLEER. This CDR3 is CASSQDTAISGANVLTF. The DNA for the CDR3 is TGCGCCAGCAGCCAAGACACGGCGATCTCTGGGGCCAACGTCCTGACTTTC.

In its sample, this clonotype was seen a few times. The chain links TRBV19 to TRBJ2-7, with TRBD1 as a possible D gene (6 bases). Germline loops: CDR1 LNHDA, CDR2 SQIVND (reference sequence). This CDR3 region has 15 residues. Trimming cost V 1 base and J 2 bases, with 12 bases left between them. This CDR3 is CASSIGQEPPYEQYF. The CDR3 coding sequence is TGTGCCAGTAGTATAGGACAGGAGCCTCCCTACGAGCAGTACTTC.